This TCR beta chain emerged from a study of early T cells in non-severe SARS-CoV-2 infection. About the research overall: Sequenced bulk RNA came from whole blood that was unsorted, and chains were unpaired.

Individually, cDNA molecules had unique molecular identifiers attached to them. TCRdb re-called the 5' RACE reads with MiXCR, one entry per CDR3 protein. The sample yields 45,000 or so distinct CDR3 sequences, under 4.5% seen once. The CDR3 length is 17 residues. The trim removed 5 bases at V and 0 bases at J, leaving 9 bases unmatched. This clonotype was counted many times. The chain carries TRBV12-3 or TRBV12-4 and TRBJ1-4; 7 nucleotides align to TRBD1. Material: whole blood. This clonotype was obtained from an adult who was a healthcare worker with PCR-confirmed SARS-CoV-2 infection or an uninfected control (not recorded which). The CDR3 protein is CASSPWTGLATNEKLFF. DNA of the CDR3: TGTGCCAGCAGTCCCTGGACAGGACTTGCAACTAATGAAAAACTGTTTTTT.